What follows are 24 T cell receptor beta chains derived from one specimen sequenced in a study of blood T cell repertoires in COVID-19. Sequencing used immunoSEQ multiplex PCR; TCRdb keeps in-frame clones, though not all of them. The sample shows some 160,000 clones, approximately 82% of them seen only once. Sequenced material: peripheral blood. These TCRs come from a man in his 70s who had recovered from COVID-19.

This clone showed up many times. J is TRBJ2-1 and V is TRBV7-9, with 7 bases matching TRBD2. V dropped 3 bases and J dropped 3; count of bases not matched to a gene: 2. Germline V gene data show CDR1 as SEHNR and CDR2 as FQNEAQ (reference sequence). The CDR3 consists of 14 residues. The CDR3 DNA reads TGTGCCAGCAGCTTCGCTAGCGGCTACAATGAGCAGTTCTTC. This sequence encodes CASSFASGYNEQFF.

CDR3 loop: CASSVGQLQETQYF. Written as DNA, the CDR3 is TGTGCCAGCAGCGTAGGACAGTTACAAGAGACCCAGTACTTC. This rearrangement joins TRBV9 to TRBJ2-5, with a possible D match to TRBD1 (5 bases). Germline assignment: CDR1 SGDLS and CDR2 YYNGEE. The V gene lost 0 bases and the J gene lost 2 bases, with 8 bases spanning the gap. This CDR3 spans 14 amino acids. Combining the CDR3 with reference TRBV9 and TRBJ2-5 gives the whole variable domain DSGVTQTPKHLITATGQRVTLRCSPRSGDLSVYWYQQSLDQGLQFLIQYYNGEERAKGNILERFSAQQFPDLHSELNLSSLELGDSALYFCASSVGQLQETQYFGPGTRLLVL.

CDR3 sequence reads: CASSGGQGETQYF. The CDR3 DNA is TGCGCCAGCAGCGGAGGACAGGGAGAGACCCAGTACTTC. The chain carries TRBV5-1 and TRBJ2-5; 8 bases agree with TRBD1. V lost 4 bases, J lost 4 bases, and 3 bases stayed unmatched. From germline, CDR1 is SGHRS and CDR2 YFSETQ. CDR3 length: 13 residues.

The rearrangement joins TRBV30 to TRBJ1-2; TRBD1 might be the D (5 bases). The germline V gene encodes CDR1 GTSNPN and CDR2 SVGIG (reference sequence). CDR3 length: 12 residues. V dropped 7 bases and J dropped 8 bases, with 17 bases sitting between them. As DNA, the CDR3 is TGTGCCTATTCTCCCAGGGTTTTGGGCTACACCTTC. As protein: CAYSPRVLGYTF.

This chain uses TRBV5-1 with TRBJ2-7; TRBD2 aligns across 10 bases. This CDR3 is built from 16 residues. CDR1 and CDR2 from the germline V gene are SGHRS and YFSETQ. Unmatched junction bases numbered 9, after V lost 4 bases and J lost 2 bases. CDR3 sequence: CASSPGGAGGAYEQYF. CDR3 nucleotides: TGCGCCAGCAGCCCGGGGGGAGCGGGGGGGGCCTACGAGCAGTACTTC.

The chain employs TRBV28 and TRBJ1-1, with 8 nucleotides matching TRBD1. CDR1 is MDHEN, CDR2 SYDVKM, per germline. This CDR3 region has 15 residues. J lost 0 bases, V lost 5 bases, and 5 bases had no gene match. The CDR3 DNA follows: TGTGCCAGCAGTCCAGGGGGCGCGGTGAACACTGAAGCTTTCTTT. This codes for CASSPGGAVNTEAFF.

The rearrangement links TRBV6-2 or TRBV6-3 to TRBJ2-7; D unresolved. V was trimmed by 2 bases and J by 2 bases, leaving 7 bases between them. The CDR3 totals 13 residues. Germline assignment: CDR1 MNHEY and CDR2 SVGEGT. This CDR3 reads CASSYEQAYEQYF. CDR3 sequence (DNA): TGTGCCAGCAGTTACGAACAAGCCTACGAGCAGTACTTC.

The chain has TRBV10-3 and TRBJ2-7, with TRBD1 matching 7 bases. The CDR3 has 12 residues. CDR1 is ENHRY, CDR2 SYGVKD, per germline. Losses at the gene ends were 4 bases for V and 5 bases for J; bases not matched to a gene: 2. This chain's CDR3 is CAISVGGDEQYF. In nucleotides, the CDR3 is TGTGCCATCAGTGTAGGGGGCGACGAGCAGTACTTC.

The chain joins TRBV6-1 to TRBJ2-1; 10 bases match TRBD2. This CDR3 has 16 amino acids. The V gene end was trimmed by 4 bases and the J gene end by 8 bases; junction bases not matched to a gene: 11. Germline CDR1 reads MNHNS; CDR2 reads SASEGT. Here the CDR3 reads CASSASGRADKHEQFF. The CDR3 DNA reads as TGTGCCAGCAGTGCCAGCGGGAGGGCTGATAAACATGAGCAGTTCTTC.

This chain connects TRBV7-9 to TRBJ2-2; weak D call: TRBD1 (6 bases). Trimming removed 5 bases from V and 2 bases from J, with 21 bases in between. CDR1 and CDR2 from the germline V gene are SEHNR and FQNEAQ (reference sequence). The CDR3 is 18 residues long. The DNA for the CDR3 is TGTGCCAGCAGCCCGCGCCTCGGACAGTCAATCAACACCGGGGAGCTGTTTTTT. Amino acid sequence: CASSPRLGQSINTGELFF.

CDR3 sequence: CASSQGTSGSGFVQFF. Written as DNA, the CDR3 is TGCGCCAGCAGCCAAGGTACTAGCGGGAGTGGTTTTGTGCAGTTCTTC. The V gene is TRBV4-3, the J gene TRBJ2-1; 11 bases are a match to TRBD2. V lost 1 base and J lost 12; bases outside the gene matches: 11. The CDR3 has 16 residues. Germline-derived CDR1 and CDR2 are LGHNA and YSLEER.

V gene TRBV20-1 combines with J gene TRBJ1-2, with no clear D. The CDR3 is made up of 11 amino acids. With 5 bases removed from V and 2 bases from J, the gap between germline ends came to 6 bases. Germline assignment: CDR1 DFQATT and CDR2 SNEGSKA (reference sequence). This chain's CDR3 is CSAGQNYGYTF. CDR3 in DNA: TGCAGTGCTGGTCAGAACTATGGCTACACCTTC.

The chain uses TRBV6-2 or TRBV6-3 and TRBJ2-1; a possible D gene is TRBD1 (7 bases). Trimming pared 4 bases from V and 12 bases from J, leaving 25 bases between. The CDR3 is 16 amino acids. Per the germline V gene, CDR1 is MNHEY and CDR2 is SVGEGT. The CDR3 spells CASSSAGQRAGPRQFF. In DNA, the CDR3 is TGTGCCAGCAGTTCCGCGGGACAGAGAGCTGGCCCCAGGCAGTTCTTC.

The CDR3 nucleotides are TGTGCCAGCAGCCCCAGGACAGGGGGCTTTACTTCACCCCTCCACTTT. This translates into CASSPRTGGFTSPLHF. The chain combines TRBV14 with TRBJ1-6; 11 bases are a match to TRBD1. V gave up 4 bases and J gave up 9 bases; unmatched junction bases: 8. CDR1 is SGHDN and CDR2 is FVKESK in the germline V gene. The CDR3 is 16 residues long.

This chain joins TRBV5-1 and TRBJ2-1, with 13 nucleotides matching TRBD2. The V segment lost 4 bases and the J segment 0 bases; nucleotides outside the gene matches: 4. The germline gives CDR1 SGHRS, CDR2 YFSETQ. This CDR3 spans 17 amino acids. CDR3 amino acids: CASSPRLAGGSYNEQFF. The DNA for the CDR3 is TGCGCCAGCAGCCCCAGACTAGCGGGAGGCTCCTACAATGAGCAGTTCTTC.

This rearrangement joins TRBV6-5 to TRBJ1-4; a possible D gene is TRBD1 (5 bases). Germline CDR1 reads MNHEY; CDR2 reads SVGAGI. The V end was cut by 6 bases, the J end by 6 bases, with 14 bases between. The CDR3 is 14 residues long. CDR3 sequence (DNA): TGTGCCAGCAGAAGCCGGGACTGGGATGAAAAACTGTTTTTT. It is translated as CASRSRDWDEKLFF.

This clone was observed a handful of times. The chain recombines TRBV6-6 with TRBJ2-7, with 9 positions matching TRBD2. This CDR3 region has 14 residues. The ends lost 6 bases at V and 7 bases at J; junction bases unmatched: 10. Germline CDR1 MNHNY, CDR2 SVGAGI (reference sequence). The CDR3 protein is CASSPGLAGGEQYF. The CDR3 DNA is TGTGCCAGCAGCCCGGGACTAGCCGGTGGTGAGCAGTACTTC.

The V gene is TRBV3-1 (or the pseudogene TRBV3-2), the J gene TRBJ2-1; TRBD1 aligns across 8 bases. Trimming took 4 bases from V and 5 from J; bases not matched to a gene: 16. Germline CDR1 and CDR2: LGHDT and YNNKEL (reference sequence). The CDR3 extends over 18 amino acids. The CDR3 coding sequence is TGTGCCAGCAGCCGCGGCGCTCCCCAGGGGGCAAGCGACAATGAGCAGTTCTTC. Translation: CASSRGAPQGASDNEQFF.

This chain links TRBV7-2 with TRBJ2-2; tentatively, D is TRBD1 (5 bases). V dropped 4 bases and J dropped 4 bases, with 10 bases sitting between them. In germline, CDR1 is SGHTA, CDR2 FQGNSA. This CDR3 is 14 amino acids long. The chain's CDR3 is CASSSLQGTGELFF. In DNA, the CDR3 is TGTGCCAGCAGCTCCCTGCAGGGCACCGGGGAGCTGTTTTTT.

The rearrangement joins TRBV28 to TRBJ1-5, with TRBD1 matching 9 bases. The germline V gene encodes CDR1 MDHEN and CDR2 SYDVKM. V shed 6 bases, J shed 5 bases, and the junction held 5 bases outside the gene matches. The CDR3 contains 14 residues. CDR3 nucleotides: TGTGCCAGCAGCCCGGGACAGGGATATCAGCCCCAGCATTTT. Amino acid sequence: CASSPGQGYQPQHF.

The chain has TRBV6-5 and TRBJ2-1; TRBD2 matches at 9 bases. The CDR3 length is 15 residues. Germline CDR1 reads MNHEY; CDR2 reads SVGAGI. The J segment lost 6 bases and the V segment lost 7 bases, leaving 10 bases of the junction unmatched. The CDR3 DNA reads as TGTGCCAGCACCCGCCGGGCGGGAGGGGTCAATGAGCAGTTCTTC. This translates into CASTRRAGGVNEQFF.

The rearrangement links TRBV6-5 to TRBJ1-2; 10 bases line up with TRBD1. The CDR3 runs 14 residues. CDR1 and CDR2 from the germline V gene are MNHEY and SVGAGI. Trimming cost V 6 bases and J 8 bases; bases outside gene matches: 9. DNA for the CDR3: TGTGCCAGCAGCCTTTCCGGGACAGGGGTCGGCTACACCTTC. Amino acids: CASSLSGTGVGYTF.

The chain uses TRBV19 and TRBJ1-1, with D possibly matching TRBD1 (5 bases). The germline V gene has CDR1 LNHDA and CDR2 SQIVND (reference sequence). Trimming removed 6 bases from V and 2 bases from J, with 13 bases in between. There are 14 residues in the CDR3. The CDR3 sequence is CASSLGQGNTEAFF. In nucleotides, the CDR3 is TGTGCCAGTAGCCTAGGGCAGGGAAACACTGAAGCTTTCTTT.

The chain carries TRBV29-1 and TRBJ1-2; 8 bases line up with TRBD1. The CDR3 has 14 residues. Trimming removed 0 bases from V and 6 bases from J; junction bases left unmatched: 6. Germline lookup yields CDR1 SQVTM and CDR2 ANQGSEA. The CDR3 reads CSVEEQQGVHGYTF. In DNA, the CDR3 is TGCAGCGTTGAAGAACAACAGGGGGTACATGGCTACACCTTC. The full variable domain, completed using reference TRBV29-1 and TRBJ1-2, is SAVISQKPSRDICQRGTSLTIQCQVDSQVTMMFWYRQQPGQSLTLIATANQGSEATYESGFVIDKFPISRPNLTFSTLTVSNMSPEDSSIYLCSVEEQQGVHGYTFGSGTRLTVV.